The rows below give T cell receptor beta chains drawn from one sample of a study of blood T cell repertoires in COVID-19. The table came from immunoSEQ multiplex PCR; TCRdb's copy has only in-frame clones and leaves some out. Of around 230,000 clones in the sample, around nine tenths were seen once. Sample: PBMCs or T cells enriched from blood (not recorded which). Receptors originate from a woman aged 25-40 years with acute COVID-19. Both conserved end residues are part of each CDR3. D genes are given only for firm matches. Part of the rows lack a size; the others show once, few, many or a class for expanded clones.

clone size | J gene | V gene | D gene | CDR3 protein | CDR3 DNA
. | TRBJ2-7 | TRBV5-1 | . | CASSLAAGEVDEQYF | TGCGCCAGCAGCTTGGCGGCCGGGGAAGTCGACGAGCAGTACTTC
. | TRBJ1-6 | TRBV4-3 | . | CASSQDFQGLNSPLHF | TGCGCCAGCAGCCAAGATTTTCAGGGCCTTAATTCACCCCTCCACTTT
once | TRBJ2-1 | TRBV4-1 | . | CASSLYYSSYNEQFF | TGCGCCAGCAGCCTTTATTACAGCTCCTACAATGAGCAGTTCTTC
. | TRBJ1-5 | TRBV19 | . | CASSPTGFNQPQHF | TGTGCCAGTAGCCCAACAGGATTCAATCAGCCCCAGCATTTT
. | TRBJ2-3 | TRBV5-5 | . | CASSPNPRQRTSTDTQYF | TGTGCCAGCAGCCCCAATCCCCGACAGCGAACTAGCACAGATACGCAGTATTTT
. | TRBJ2-7 | TRBV6-6 | . | CASSQQGLDEQYF | TGTGCCAGCAGCCAACAGGGTCTAGACGAGCAGTACTTC
once | TRBJ2-7 | TRBV15 | . | CATSSRGNKGYEQYF | TGTGCCACCAGCAGCAGGGGTAACAAGGGATACGAGCAGTACTTC
. | TRBJ2-1 | TRBV5-4 | . | CASSLSATSTHEQFF | TGTGCCAGCAGCTTGAGCGCGACCTCTACACATGAGCAGTTCTTC
. | TRBJ2-7 | TRBV3-1/TRBV3-2 | TRBD1 | CASRPQGAGVEQYF | TGTGCCAGCAGGCCCCAGGGGGCAGGCGTCGAGCAGTACTTC
once | TRBJ1-3 | TRBV6-5 | . | CASRSSGNTIYF | TGTGCCAGCCGGAGCTCTGGAAACACCATATATTTT
. | TRBJ1-5 | TRBV19 | . | CASTLEGRSQPQHF | TGTGCCAGTACCCTGGAGGGGCGAAGTCAGCCCCAGCATTTT
. | TRBJ2-5 | TRBV7-2 | TRBD2 | CASSLRPGGGLETQYF | TGTGCCAGCAGCTTAAGGCCCGGGGGGGGACTAGAGACCCAGTACTTC
. | TRBJ2-1 | TRBV5-5 | . | CASSLGGGTGQYNEQFF | TGTGCCAGCAGCTTGGGGGGAGGTACGGGACAGTACAATGAGCAGTTCTTC
. | TRBJ1-6 | TRBV19 | . | CASSILRPTRNSPLHF | TGTGCCAGTAGTATTTTGAGGCCCACCAGAAATTCACCCCTCCACTTT
. | TRBJ1-1 | TRBV2 | TRBD1 | CASRTGAEAFF | TGTGCCAGCAGGACAGGGGCTGAAGCTTTCTTT
. | TRBJ2-1 | TRBV4-2 | TRBD1 | CASSQVGTGGSEQFF | TGTGCCAGCAGCCAGGTAGGGACAGGGGGTTCTGAGCAGTTCTTC
. | TRBJ2-7 | TRBV11-2 | . | CASSLGWTNAYEQYF | TGTGCCAGCAGCTTGGGCTGGACAAATGCCTACGAGCAGTACTTC
. | TRBJ2-3 | TRBV7-9 | TRBD1 | CASSPGTVLLSSTDTQYF | TGTGCCAGCAGCCCGGGGACAGTCCTTCTATCTAGCACAGATACGCAGTATTTT
. | TRBJ1-6 | TRBV5-1 | TRBD1 | CASSLASGTDNSPLHF | TGCGCCAGCAGCTTGGCCTCCGGGACAGATAATTCACCCCTCCACTTT
. | TRBJ2-7 | TRBV19 | TRBD2 | CASSPLARREQYF | TGTGCCAGTAGCCCACTAGCGCGTCGGGAGCAGTACTTC
. | TRBJ2-7 | TRBV29-1 | . | CSVGGQYYEQYF | TGCAGCGTAGGCGGACAGTACTACGAGCAGTACTTC
. | TRBJ1-2 | TRBV2 | TRBD1 | CASRGQDYYYGYTF | TGTGCCAGCAGAGGACAGGACTACTACTATGGCTACACCTTC
. | TRBJ2-1 | TRBV11-3 | . | CASSLDGNAGQFF | TGTGCCAGCAGCTTAGATGGCAACGCAGGGCAGTTCTTC
. | TRBJ1-2 | TRBV5-1 | TRBD1 | CASSLAGQVIYGYTF | TGCGCCAGCAGCTTGGCAGGACAGGTTATCTATGGCTACACCTTC
. | TRBJ1-1 | TRBV29-1 | . | CSVEGSERRAFF | TGCAGCGTTGAGGGCAGTGAACGTCGGGCTTTCTTT
. | TRBJ2-7 | TRBV12-3/TRBV12-4 | TRBD1 | CASSRTGYEQYF | TGTGCCAGCAGTAGGACAGGCTACGAGCAGTACTTC
. | TRBJ1-4 | TRBV4-1 | . | CASSQVAGEKLFF | TGCGCCAGCAGCCAAGTAGCGGGTGAAAAACTGTTTTTT
. | TRBJ2-3 | TRBV7-2 | TRBD2 | CASSPTAGGFYTQYF | TGTGCCAGCAGCCCCACGGCGGGGGGATTCTATACGCAGTATTTT
once | TRBJ2-7 | TRBV20-1 | . | CSASRGSYEQYF | TGCAGTGCTAGTAGGGGCAGCTACGAGCAGTACTTC
few | TRBJ1-1 | TRBV7-8 | . | CASSSAEWNTEAFF | TGTGCCAGCAGCTCAGCCGAGTGGAACACTGAAGCTTTCTTT